This TCR beta chain is from a study of cytomegalovirus exposure and HLA in healthy donors. PCR used 60 Vbeta primers and 13 Jbeta primers. Some clones are missing from TCRdb's copy, which holds only in-frame ones; the method was immunoSEQ multiplex PCR. The sample lists 150,000 to 180,000 clones; roughly 81% were seen once. This TCR was sampled from a woman aged 18-29 years in good health and CMV-seronegative. The sample taken for sequencing was PBMCs.

The CDR3 bases are TGTGCCTGGAGCGACGCTAGCGAGGGCATTCAGTACTTC. Translated, it gives CAWSDASEGIQYF. The chain couples TRBV30 to TRBJ2-4, with D maybe TRBD2 (6 bases). The germline CDR1 and CDR2 sequences are GTSNPN and SVGIG (reference sequence). This CDR3 spans 13 amino acids. Trimming took 3 bases from V and 9 from J, leaving 15 bases between them.